This T cell receptor (beta chain) was identified in a study of Tregs in tolerant kidney transplant recipients. This CDR3 has 16 amino acids. Germline loops: CDR1 SGHRS, CDR2 YFSETQ. The V gene lost 0 bases and the J gene lost 3 bases, with 12 bases spanning the gap. Libraries were prepared by immunoSEQ multiplex PCR; TCRdb keeps only in-frame clonotypes and omits some of them. Of around 120,000 clones in the sample, roughly 93% were seen once. This receptor was identified in a human donor in good health. The J gene is TRBJ2-2, the V gene TRBV5-1; a possible D gene is TRBD2 (5 bases). Input material: CD4+ T cells from blood. This CDR3 is CASSLVAVGDTGELFF. DNA of the CDR3: TGCGCCAGCAGCTTGGTGGCGGTCGGGGACACCGGGGAGCTGTTTTTT.